This TCR beta chain was sequenced during a study of blood T cell repertoires in COVID-19. About the research overall: Samples came from the United States, Italy and Spain, spanning acute and convalescent COVID-19. T cells, B-cell-depleted T cells, or PBMCs supplied cDNA or gDNA.

The length of the CDR3 is 18 residues. Germline values: CDR1 LGHNT, CDR2 FRNRAP. V dropped 1 base and J dropped 0 bases, with 18 bases sitting between them. Authors' methods: Amplifying reference gene primers gave estimates of nucleated cell counts. Libraries were prepared by immunoSEQ multiplex PCR; TCRdb keeps only in-frame clonotypes and omits some of them. V and J calls and clone size follow that table, whereas D and trimming were derived from the DNA. The sample holds around 46,000 clones, roughly four fifths seen once. J is TRBJ1-1 and V is TRBV12-5; D might be TRBD1 (6 bases). Input material: peripheral blood. This receptor was identified in a man in his forties with acute or convalescent COVID-19. This chain's CDR3 is CASGLGPRTAYMNTEAFF. CDR3 DNA sequence: TGTGCTAGTGGTTTGGGCCCGAGGACAGCTTATATGAACACTGAAGCTTTCTTT.